Described below is a single T cell receptor (beta chain) sequence and its context. Both 60 Vbeta primers and 13 Jbeta primers went into the PCR. The data were produced by immunoSEQ multiplex PCR, yet TCRdb's version contains in-frame clones alone and is incomplete. The sample carries roughly 170,000 clones, under 90% recorded once. Looked up from germline, CDR1 is SQVTM and CDR2 is ANQGSEA. V was clipped by 7 bases and J by 2 bases; unmatched bases: 12. The CDR3 sequence is 16 residues long. The source of the sample is a study of cytomegalovirus exposure and HLA in healthy donors. The specimen was PBMCs. The gene calls are TRBV29-1 and TRBJ1-4; 8 nucleotides align to TRBD1. This clonotype originated in a man aged 18-30 years in good health and CMV-seronegative. In nucleotides, the CDR3 is TGCAGCGGGCAGGGGGCCATAAATGGGACTAATGAAAAACTGTTTTTT. Protein product: CSGQGAINGTNEKLFF. The full variable domain, completed using reference TRBV29-1 and TRBJ1-4, is SAVISQKPSRDICQRGTSLTIQCQVDSQVTMMFWYRQQPGQSLTLIATANQGSEATYESGFVIDKFPISRPNLTFSTLTVSNMSPEDSSIYLCSGQGAINGTNEKLFFGSGTQLSVL.